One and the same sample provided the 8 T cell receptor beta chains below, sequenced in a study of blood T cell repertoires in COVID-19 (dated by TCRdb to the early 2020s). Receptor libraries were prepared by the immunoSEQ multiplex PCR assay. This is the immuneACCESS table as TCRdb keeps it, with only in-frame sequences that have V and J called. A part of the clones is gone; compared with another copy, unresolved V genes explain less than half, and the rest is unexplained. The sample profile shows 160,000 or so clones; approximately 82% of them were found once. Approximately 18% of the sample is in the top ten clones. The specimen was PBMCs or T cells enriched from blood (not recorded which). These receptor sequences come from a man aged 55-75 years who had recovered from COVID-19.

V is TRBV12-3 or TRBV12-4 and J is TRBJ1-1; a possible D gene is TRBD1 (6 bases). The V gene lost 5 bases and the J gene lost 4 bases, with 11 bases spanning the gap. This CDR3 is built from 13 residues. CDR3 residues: CASSTQGGTEAFF. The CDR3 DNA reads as TGTGCCAGCAGTACACAGGGCGGCACTGAAGCTTTCTTT.

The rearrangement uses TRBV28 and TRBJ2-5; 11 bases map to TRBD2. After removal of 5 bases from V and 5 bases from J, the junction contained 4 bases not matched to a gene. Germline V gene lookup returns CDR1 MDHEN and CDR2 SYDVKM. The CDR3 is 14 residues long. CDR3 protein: CASSPGTSGETQYF. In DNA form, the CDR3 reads TGTGCCAGCAGTCCGGGGACTAGCGGTGAGACCCAGTACTTC.

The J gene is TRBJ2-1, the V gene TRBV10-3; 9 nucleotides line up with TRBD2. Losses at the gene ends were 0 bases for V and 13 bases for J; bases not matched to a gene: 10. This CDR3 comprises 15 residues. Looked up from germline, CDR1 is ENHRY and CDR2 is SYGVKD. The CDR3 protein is CAISESTGLAGYQFF. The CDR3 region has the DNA TGTGCCATCAGTGAGTCGACTGGGCTAGCGGGGTACCAGTTCTTC.

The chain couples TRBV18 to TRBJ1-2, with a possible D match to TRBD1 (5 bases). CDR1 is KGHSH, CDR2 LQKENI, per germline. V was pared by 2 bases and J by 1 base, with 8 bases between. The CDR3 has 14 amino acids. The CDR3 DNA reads TGTGCCAGCTCACCAGCGGGGGTTAACTATGGCTACACCTTC. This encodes CASSPAGVNYGYTF.

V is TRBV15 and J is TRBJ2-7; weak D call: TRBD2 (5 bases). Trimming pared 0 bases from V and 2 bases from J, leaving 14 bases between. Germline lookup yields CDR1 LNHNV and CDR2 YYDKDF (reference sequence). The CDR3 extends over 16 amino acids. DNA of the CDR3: TGTGCCACCAGCAGAGAAGCGGATAGGGCCCCCTACGAGCAGTACTTC. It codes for CATSREADRAPYEQYF.

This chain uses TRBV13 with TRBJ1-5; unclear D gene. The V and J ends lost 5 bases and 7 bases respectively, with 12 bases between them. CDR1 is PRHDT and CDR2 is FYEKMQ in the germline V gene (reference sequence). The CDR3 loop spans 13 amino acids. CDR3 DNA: TGTGCCAGCAGCCCACAATCAGGACAGCCCCAGCATTTT. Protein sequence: CASSPQSGQPQHF.

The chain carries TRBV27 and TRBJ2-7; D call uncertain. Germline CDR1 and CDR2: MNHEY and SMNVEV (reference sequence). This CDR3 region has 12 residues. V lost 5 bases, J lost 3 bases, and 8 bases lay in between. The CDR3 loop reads CASSPVIYEQYF. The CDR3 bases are TGTGCCAGCAGTCCCGTTATCTACGAGCAGTACTTC.

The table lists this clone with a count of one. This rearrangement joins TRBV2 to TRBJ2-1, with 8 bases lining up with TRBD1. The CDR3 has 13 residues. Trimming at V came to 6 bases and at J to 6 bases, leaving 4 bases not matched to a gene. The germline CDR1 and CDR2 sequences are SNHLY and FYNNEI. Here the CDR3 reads CASRAGQGNEQFF. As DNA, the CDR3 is TGTGCCAGCAGGGCCGGACAGGGCAATGAGCAGTTCTTC.